What follows is one TCR beta chain and its context. Antigen unknown. PCR used 60 Vbeta primers and 13 Jbeta primers. This table comes from immunoSEQ multiplex PCR, and its TCRdb copy is limited to in-frame clones, with some not included. Of approximately 100,000 clones listed, about 75% are singletons. The data were taken from a study of cytomegalovirus exposure and HLA in healthy donors. Study-wide points: Earlier analysis found most TCR beta V segments productive about 87% or about 30% of the time.

Sequencing used PBMCs. The receptor was derived from a woman in her late teens or twenties in good health and CMV-seropositive.

The CDR3 reads CASSESLASSGELFF. DNA of the CDR3: TGTGCCAGCAGTGAATCTTTGGCTAGCAGTGGGGAGCTGTTTTTT. This chain uses TRBV25-1 with TRBJ2-2; a weak D match, TRBD2 (5 bases). The CDR3 contains 15 residues. V was trimmed by 1 base and J by 8 bases, leaving 14 bases between them. Germline CDR1 reads MGHDK; CDR2 reads SYGVNS.